What follows are 14 T cell receptor beta chains derived from one specimen sequenced in a study of beta chain features in type 1 diabetes. Sequencing targeted expressed TCRB transcripts, as all isolated RNA had been reverse transcribed. Sequencing used immunoSEQ multiplex PCR; TCRdb keeps in-frame clones, though not all of them. Of 200,000 to 300,000 clones in the sample, 55% to 70% were seen once. Sequencing was carried out using naive CD4+ T cells from blood. The receptor set was obtained from a young man in good health.

The V call is TRBV7-9, the J call TRBJ2-7; D is possibly TRBD1 or TRBD2 (6 bases each). V gave up 8 bases and J gave up 5 bases, with 10 bases separating them. CDR3 length: 11 amino acids. Germline loops: CDR1 SEHNR, CDR2 FQNEAQ (reference sequence). CDR3 DNA: TGTGCCAGCGGGGGGCGAGACGAGCAGTACTTC. This translates into CASGGRDEQYF.

This clone was observed a handful of times. The rearrangement joins TRBV11-2 to TRBJ2-7; 9 bases fit TRBD1. With 5 bases clipped from V and 6 bases from J, the junction kept 8 bases outside the gene matches. Germline V CDR1 and CDR2: SGHAT, FQNNGV. The CDR3 sequence is 14 residues long. In DNA form, the CDR3 reads TGTGCCAGCAGCCCGTCCCGGGACAGGGTCGAGCAGTACTTC. It codes for CASSPSRDRVEQYF.

The chain employs TRBV30 and TRBJ1-4; D is ambiguous. V was pared by 1 base and J by 4 bases, with 7 bases between. Germline CDR1 and CDR2: GTSNPN and SVGIG (reference sequence). The CDR3 length is 13 residues. The CDR3 DNA follows: TGTGCCTGGAGTGCCTATATTAATGAAAAACTGTTTTTT. This codes for CAWSAYINEKLFF.

As for this clone: The sample contains more than one DNA sequence encoding this CDR3. The V and J genes are TRBV30 and TRBJ1-5; 7 bases map to TRBD1. Germline V gives CDR1 GTSNPN, CDR2 SVGIG (reference sequence). The J segment lost 2 bases and the V segment lost 5 bases, leaving 3 bases of the junction unmatched. This CDR3 comprises 13 residues. CDR3 bases: TGTGCCTGGGCCGACAGGGGCAATCAGCCCCAGCATTTT. Its protein product is CAWADRGNQPQHF.

The V call is TRBV29-1, the J call TRBJ2-3; D is undetermined. In germline, CDR1 is SQVTM, CDR2 ANQGSEA. V shed 4 bases and J shed 2 bases, with 7 bases lying between them. This CDR3 contains 12 residues. The CDR3 coding sequence is TGCAGCGTTGTAACGGCCACAGATACGCAGTATTTT. Protein sequence: CSVVTATDTQYF.

The J gene is TRBJ2-5, the V gene TRBV29-1, with D unresolved. The CDR3 has 13 amino acids. The V gene lost 4 bases and the J gene lost 0 bases, with 9 bases spanning the gap. Germline CDR1 is SQVTM and CDR2 is ANQGSEA. Here the CDR3 DNA reads TGCAGCGTTGGGCCACAGTACCAAGAGACCCAGTACTTC. Its translation: CSVGPQYQETQYF.

The gene calls are TRBV2 and TRBJ2-3; possibly TRBD2 for D (6 bases). Trimming stripped 2 bases from V and 4 bases from J, with 10 bases between. The CDR3 covers 14 residues. Germline loops: CDR1 SNHLY, CDR2 FYNNEI. As DNA, the CDR3 is TGTGCCAGCAGTGAAAACGGGAGCTCAGATACGCAGTATTTT. It yields the protein CASSENGSSDTQYF.

V usage is TRBV7-9 and J usage is TRBJ2-7; 9 bases fit TRBD2. Germline values: CDR1 SEHNR, CDR2 FQNEAQ (reference sequence). V trimming: 0 bases; J trimming: 3 bases; junction bases outside the gene matches: 0. CDR3 length equals 14 residues. The CDR3 loop is CASSLASGSYEQYF. DNA of the CDR3: TGTGCCAGCAGCTTAGCTAGCGGGAGCTACGAGCAGTACTTC.

The chain has TRBV27 and TRBJ2-7; the match to TRBD1 covers 8 bases. Trimming took 5 bases from V and 0 from J; bases not matched to a gene: 3. The CDR3 loop spans 14 amino acids. Germline lookup yields CDR1 MNHEY and CDR2 SMNVEV (reference sequence). The CDR3 protein is CASSDRGSSYEQYF. DNA for the CDR3: TGTGCCAGCAGTGACAGGGGTAGCTCCTACGAGCAGTACTTC.

V usage is TRBV10-3 and J usage is TRBJ2-5; TRBD2 agrees at 9 bases. The J segment lost 9 bases and the V segment lost 4 bases, leaving 12 bases of the junction unmatched. Germline CDR1 ENHRY, CDR2 SYGVKD. The CDR3 totals 15 residues. The CDR3: CAISGGGGASEAQYF. CDR3 coding DNA: TGTGCCATCAGTGGCGGCGGGGGGGCATCCGAGGCCCAGTACTTC.

The genes are TRBV30 and TRBJ2-1; maybe TRBD1 (6 bases). This CDR3 spans 15 amino acids. Trimming stripped 0 bases from V and 6 bases from J, with 15 bases between. The germline V gene has CDR1 GTSNPN and CDR2 SVGIG (reference sequence). The CDR3 protein is CAWSVRWDIGNEQFF. The DNA of the CDR3 is TGTGCCTGGAGTGTACGGTGGGACATAGGCAATGAGCAGTTCTTC.

The chain links TRBV6-4 to TRBJ1-2; D is unclear. This CDR3 has 11 residues. Deletions cut 2 bases from V and 8 bases from J, with 6 bases between. The germline V gene encodes CDR1 MRHNA and CDR2 SNTAGT. This CDR3 reads CASSDGRGYTF. The DNA for the CDR3 is TGTGCCAGCAGTGACGGGAGGGGCTACACCTTC.

This clone has a single count. V is TRBV18 and J is TRBJ2-3, with a tentative D call TRBD1 (5 bases). Germline loops: CDR1 KGHSH, CDR2 LQKENI. Between the trimmed V and J ends, which lost 2 bases and 1 base, there was a span of 10 bases. This CDR3 is 15 amino acids long. As DNA, the CDR3 is TGTGCCAGCTCACCAAGGGGTGGAGGCACAGATACGCAGTATTTT. It yields the protein CASSPRGGGTDTQYF.

This clone showed up just a few times. The chain uses TRBV6-5 and TRBJ2-1, with 9 bases identical to TRBD2. Trimming took 5 bases from V and 3 from J; bases not matched to a gene: 2. The CDR3 consists of 14 residues. From germline, CDR1 is MNHEY and CDR2 SVGAGI. The CDR3 spells CASSLTSGYNEQFF. CDR3 sequence (DNA): TGTGCCAGCAGTCTGACTAGCGGCTACAATGAGCAGTTCTTC.